This T cell receptor beta chain was profiled in a study of T-cell reconstitution after alpha-beta-depleted transplantation in children. For TCRbeta, the library was prepared with unique molecular identifiers. TCRdb reanalysed the PCR reads using MiXCR and keeps one entry per CDR3 protein. The sample has about 19,000 distinct CDR3 sequences; 10% to 15% are singletons. This clonotype was seen ten or more times. V shed 5 bases and J shed 4 bases, with 10 bases lying between them. The germline V gene has CDR1 MDHEN and CDR2 SYDVKM. The CDR3 runs 13 residues. The source is a female patient aged 2 to 10 who had a stem cell transplant for congenital amegakaryocytic thrombocytopenia, so the T cells may come from the graft donor. The sample in question was PBMCs, mostly from graft donor cells, obtained 60 days after TCRalphabeta/CD19-depleted stem cell transplant. V is TRBV28 and J is TRBJ2-3; weak D call: TRBD2 (6 bases). CDR3 in DNA: TGTGCCAGCAGTCCTAGCGTATCAGATACGCAGTATTTT. Translated: CASSPSVSDTQYF.